The text below deals with one T cell receptor beta chain. The primer mix had 60 Vbeta and 13 Jbeta primers. Here immunoSEQ multiplex PCR was the method, and the copy in TCRdb shows in-frame clones only, minus some. The sample contains approximately 180,000 clones, around four fifths of which appear only once. The germline CDR1 and CDR2 sequences are SGHVS and FNYEAQ. The CDR3 is made up of 15 amino acids. V shed 4 bases, J shed 4 bases, and the junction held 10 bases outside the gene matches. This record comes from a study of cytomegalovirus exposure and HLA in healthy donors. The clonotype comes from a woman aged 25 to 39 in good health and CMV-seropositive. The rearrangement joins TRBV7-6 to TRBJ2-7; 7 nucleotides match TRBD2. The specimen sequenced was PBMCs. The CDR3 here is CASSSLGGSMYEQYF. CDR3 nucleotide sequence: TGTGCCAGCAGCTCCCTCGGCGGGAGTATGTACGAGCAGTACTTC. Filled out from reference TRBV7-6 and TRBJ2-7, the complete variable domain reads GAGVSQSPRYKVTKRGQDVALRCDPISGHVSLYWYRQALGQGPEFLTYFNYEAQQDKSGLPNDRFSAERPEGSISTLTIQRTEQRDSAMYRCASSSLGGSMYEQYFGPGTRLTVT.